The source of this T cell receptor (beta chain) is a study of shared clonotypes between healthy human individuals. Study-level information: Plates per donor: three CD4 naive, three CD4 memory, two CD8 naive, one CD8 memory.

This clone turned up a few times. A deep-level run was used for the assay. Genomic DNA belonging to each subset was distributed in equal measure over several immunoSEQ plates. Profiling relied on immunoSEQ multiplex PCR, and the TCRdb table lists in-frame clones only, not all of them. The table shows about 2 million clones, with roughly 94% occurring only once. Germline lookup yields CDR1 MNHNY and CDR2 SVGAGI (reference sequence). The CDR3 extends over 10 amino acids. Into CD45RA+ naive and CD45RA-negative memory subsets, the CD4+ cells were split. The source is a man younger than 35 in good health. What was sequenced was naive CD4+ T cells sorted from blood. Documented subset: CD45RA+ positively selected. The V gene is TRBV6-6, the J gene TRBJ2-7, with a tentative D call TRBD1 (7 bases). The chain's CDR3 is CWFQGGEQYF. Here the CDR3 DNA reads TGTTGGTTTCAGGGGGGAGAGCAGTACTTC.